This T cell receptor beta chain was identified in a study of identical twins. Details on this clonotype: Its antigen remains unknown.

The V and J ends lost 5 bases and 3 bases, in that order; junction bases with no gene match: 4. The CDR3 extends over 15 amino acids. Germline V gives CDR1 DFQATT, CDR2 SNEGSKA (reference sequence). From the 5' RACE reads, TCRdb called clonotypes with MiXCR, one entry per CDR3 protein. The sample lists 500,000 to 550,000 distinct CDR3 sequences; approximately 22% were seen once. Whole-study results and caveats: Monozygotic twin pairs showed more out-of-frame TCR alpha sharing than models estimated.

The sample also formed part of further work on T cells expressing NK-cell markers.

This sequence joins TRBV20-1 and TRBJ2-3, with 14 bases lining up with TRBD2. The sequenced sample consisted of CD4+ T cells sorted from blood. This sequence was found in a woman between 18 and 30 years old in good health. The CDR3 spells CSADGLAGGTDTQYF. Written as DNA, the CDR3 is TGCAGTGCTGACGGACTAGCGGGGGGAACAGATACGCAGTATTTT.